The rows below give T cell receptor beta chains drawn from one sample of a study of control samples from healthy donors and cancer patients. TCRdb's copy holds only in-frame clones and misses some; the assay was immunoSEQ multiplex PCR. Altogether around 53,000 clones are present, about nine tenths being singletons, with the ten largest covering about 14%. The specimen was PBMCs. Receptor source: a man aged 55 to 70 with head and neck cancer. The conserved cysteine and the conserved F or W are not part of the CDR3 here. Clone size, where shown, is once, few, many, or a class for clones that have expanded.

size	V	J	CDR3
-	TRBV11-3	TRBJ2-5	ASSLGAGTAKQETQY
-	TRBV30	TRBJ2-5	ARSVRAQETQY
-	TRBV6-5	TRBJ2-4	ASSYDRSENIQY
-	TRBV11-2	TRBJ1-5	ASSHGYSNQPQH
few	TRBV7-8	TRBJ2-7	ASSSQTSGRRGQY
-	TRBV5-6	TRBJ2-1	ASSLGGIGGLNNEQF
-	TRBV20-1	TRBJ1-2	SASSPQEYYNAGYT
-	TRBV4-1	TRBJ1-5	ASSQGLGTREPQH
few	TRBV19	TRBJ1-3	ASSINARSGNTIY
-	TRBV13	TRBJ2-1	ASSPGQGANEQF
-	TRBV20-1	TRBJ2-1	SASNFREGSYNEQF
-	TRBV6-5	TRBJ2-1	ASRDSGTRAEQF
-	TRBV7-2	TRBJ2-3	ASSGLAGADTQY
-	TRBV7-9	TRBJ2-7	ASSLPGQSYEQY
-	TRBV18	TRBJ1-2	ASSPSSSGSGGPVNYGYT
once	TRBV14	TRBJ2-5	ASSQTQETQY
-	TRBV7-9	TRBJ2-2	ASSLLRGGGELF
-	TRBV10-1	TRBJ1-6	ASRNRGRFTLH
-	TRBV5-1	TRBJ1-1	ASSPTGETEAF
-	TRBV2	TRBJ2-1	ASSRTSGSYNEQF
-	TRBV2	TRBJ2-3	ASKGQVTDTQY
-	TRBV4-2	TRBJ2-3	ASSQDVSGGAVTDTQY
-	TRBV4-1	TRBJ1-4	ASSQATGGTGGEKLF
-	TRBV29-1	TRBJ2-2	SVLLGGSTGELF
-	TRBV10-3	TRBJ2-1	AISREGPNEQF
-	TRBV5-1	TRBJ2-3	ASSFKLAGADTQY
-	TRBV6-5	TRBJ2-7	ASSYSRGSEQY
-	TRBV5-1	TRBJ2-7	ASSLEQGSYEQY
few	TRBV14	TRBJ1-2	ASSQPGTKGYGYT
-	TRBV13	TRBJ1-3	ASSQGDHSGNTIY
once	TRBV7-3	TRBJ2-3	ASSFNRDTDTQY
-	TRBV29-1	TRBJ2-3	SVGGVRGRRASGRTDTQY
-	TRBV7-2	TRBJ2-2	ASSGGSYTGELF
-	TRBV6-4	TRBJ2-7	ASSVGIPRYEQY
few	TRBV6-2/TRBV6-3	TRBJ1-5	ASSYSDDSNQPQH